Sequencing of this TCR beta chain was carried out in a study of Graves' ophthalmopathy and Graves' hyperthyroidism. Investigators amplified TCR beta CDR3 regions from RNA transcripts. The library came from an HTBI-primed first-round RT-PCR and a second-round multiplex PCR. TCRdb redid the calling of the multiplex PCR reads with MiXCR, one entry per CDR3 protein. The table includes about 240,000 distinct CDR3 sequences, 45% detected once. The CDR3 extends over 14 amino acids. Germline assignment: CDR1 MNHEY and CDR2 SVGAGI. V lost 8 bases and J lost 3, with 16 bases in between. Regarding the study as a whole: The model achieved 70.59% sensitivity and under 75% specificity for ophthalmopathy progression.

This clonotype came up once. Its antigen is not known. Material: peripheral blood. The sequence was collected from an adult man with Graves' ophthalmopathy. The chain joins TRBV6-5 to TRBJ2-5; no definite D call. The CDR3 spells CASHSWGGEETQYF. CDR3 nucleotide sequence: TGTGCCAGCCACTCTTGGGGTGGTGAAGAGACCCAGTACTTC.